The next 19 T cell receptor beta chains were all read from a single sample in a study of tumor and adjacent non-tumor tissue in lung cancer (dated by TCRdb to the late 2010s). Preparation of the library involved multiplex PCR. The sequencer listed for this sample is Illumina HiSeq 2500. TCRbeta libraries were constructed through three rounds of nested PCR with primers (Table S4) according to protocols modified from ARM-PCR. The public reads were reprocessed in TCRdb via fastp at Q25 and MiXCR, keeping in-frame beta chains. Entries are consolidated by CDR3 protein sequence, retaining the most common genes and DNA. The sample table holds some 80,000 distinct CDR3 sequences, of which 80% to 90% were seen once. Of the sample, 40% to 65% is held by the ten largest clones. RNA was isolated from bulk unsorted tissue, and RNA quality was assessed with a NanoDrop ND-1000 and an Agilent 2100. The normal lung samples consisted of distant non-tumor tissue collected more than 3 cm from the tumor edge.

Sequenced sample: distant non-tumor lung tissue. The receptor source for this set is a man aged 55 to 70 with non-small cell lung cancer.

This clonotype has a count of ten or more. CDR3 sequence: CSARVAGGPDEQYF. The CDR3 bases are TGCAGTGCTAGAGTAGCGGGAGGGCCCGACGAGCAGTACTTC. The chain uses TRBV20-1 and TRBJ2-7; TRBD2 agrees at 11 bases. In germline, CDR1 is DFQATT, CDR2 SNEGSKA (reference sequence). This CDR3 is 14 amino acids long. V dropped 1 base and J dropped 5; count of bases not matched to a gene: 4.

As for this clonotype: At one boundary the junction diverges from the germline segment, which might be a read error. The V gene is TRBV2, the J gene TRBJ1-5; TRBD1 might be the D (5 bases). The CDR3 has 14 residues. Germline CDR1 is SNHLY and CDR2 is FYNNEI. CDR3 coding DNA: TGTGCCAGCAGTGGGCAGGGTGGCAATCAGCCCCAACATTTT. As protein: CASSGQGGNQPQHF.

Turning to this clonotype: One end of the junction fails to match germline, which may point to a read error. The chain is built from TRBV7-8 and TRBJ2-2, with TRBD2 identical over 7 bases. The germline V gene encodes CDR1 SGHVS and CDR2 FQNEAQ. This CDR3 has 12 amino acids. The chain's CDR3 is CGSSGDTGELFF. As DNA, the CDR3 is TGTGGCAGCAGCGGGGACACCGGGGAGCTGTTTTTT.

About this clonotype: One end of the junction is discordant with germline, which a read error may explain. The V and J genes are TRBV11-3 and TRBJ2-3; unclear D gene. This CDR3 is 13 amino acids long. Germline assignment: CDR1 SGHNT and CDR2 YENEEA. The CDR3 DNA follows: TGTGCCGGCAGCTTAGTCCATAGGGATACGCAGTATTTT. This gives the protein CAGSLVHRDTQYF.

This sequence joins TRBV30 and TRBJ1-3, with D maybe TRBD1 (5 bases). This CDR3 has 17 residues. Per germline, CDR1 GTSNPN and CDR2 SVGIG (reference sequence). V lost 0 bases, J lost 4 bases, and 19 bases lay in between. The CDR3 loop is CAWSVNLWGALGNTIYF. The DNA for the CDR3 is TGTGCCTGGAGTGTAAATTTGTGGGGCGCGTTGGGAAACACCATATATTTT.

Concerning this clonotype: The junction departs from the called germline gene at one end, perhaps through a read error. V and J are TRBV11-3 and TRBJ2-5, with D possibly TRBD1 on 6 matching bases. The CDR3 sequence is 14 residues long. Germline V lookup: CDR1 SGHNT, CDR2 YENEEA. The CDR3 DNA sequence: TGTGTCAGCAGCTTAGTACAGGGCCAAGAGACCCAGCACTTC. Translated, it gives CVSSLVQGQETQHF.

About this clonotype: Mismatch with germline at one junction end may stem from a read error. The chain is built from TRBV11-2 and TRBJ2-2, with D perhaps matching TRBD2 (5 bases). The CDR3 contains 15 residues. Germline lookup yields CDR1 SGHAT and CDR2 FQNNGV. The CDR3 DNA reads as TGTGCCAGCAGCGAAGGTGGTCGAATCACCGGGGAACTGTTTTTT. Encoded protein: CASSEGGRITGELFF.

With respect to this clonotype: It is likely a read error, because the conserved phenylalanine at the end of the CDR3 is missing. The CDR3 sequence: CVSSVAGGAVGELFY. In DNA, the CDR3 is TGTGTCAGCAGCGTAGCCGGGGGTGCCGTCGGGGAGCTGTTTTAT. The chain has TRBV13 and TRBJ2-2; a possible D gene is TRBD2 (6 bases). CDR3 length: 15 residues. In germline, CDR1 is PRHDT, CDR2 FYEKMQ (reference sequence).

Remarks on this clonotype: A read error may produce the germline difference seen at one junction end. The chain recombines TRBV6-2 or TRBV6-3 with TRBJ2-1, with TRBD2 matching 9 bases. CDR1 is MNHEY and CDR2 is SVGEGT in the germline V gene. This CDR3 is built from 17 residues. For the CDR3, the DNA is TGTGCCAACAGTTACCCGGAGACTAGCGGCTCCTACAATGAGCAGTTCTTC. It yields the protein CANSYPETSGSYNEQFF.

The gene calls are TRBV11-3 and TRBJ2-2; 7 nucleotides align to TRBD2. Germline lookup yields CDR1 SGHNT and CDR2 YENEEA. This CDR3 comprises 18 residues. The CDR3 spells CGISSRGAGRYRAGELFF. The CDR3 DNA follows: TGTGGCATCAGCTCCCGGGGAGCGGGAAGATACAGAGCCGGGGAGCTGTTTTTT.

The DNA of the CDR3 is TGCAGTGCTAAAGATTACGAGCGTGAGCTGGATACGCAGTATTTT. Protein: CSAKDYERELDTQYF. V gene TRBV20-1 combines with J gene TRBJ2-3, with D unresolved. This CDR3 has 15 amino acids. V was shortened by 4 bases and J by 6 bases, with 20 bases between the two germline ends. Germline lookup yields CDR1 DFQATT and CDR2 SNEGSKA (reference sequence).

A remark on this clonotype: The junction departs from the called germline gene at one end, perhaps through a read error. V is TRBV11-3 and J is TRBJ2-1, with D possibly TRBD2 on 5 matching bases. The CDR3 extends over 15 amino acids. CDR1 is SGHNT, CDR2 YENEEA, per germline. The CDR3 protein is CASSPEGGRSNEQIF. The CDR3 DNA is TGTGCCAGCAGCCCCGAGGGTGGGCGAAGCAATGAGCAGATCTTC.

The table lists this clonotype with a few counts. This could be a read error, since a much larger clone is one nucleotide away. The chain links TRBV12-3 or TRBV12-4 to TRBJ2-7, with a possible D match to TRBD2 (6 bases). This CDR3 region has 15 residues. Trimming pared 5 bases from V and 2 bases from J, leaving 16 bases between. CDR3 nucleotides: TGTGCCAGCAGTCAACCGGGACTGGGGGCCTACGAGCAGTACTTC. It translates to CASSQPGLGAYEQYF.

In its sample, this clonotype was seen a few times. A single base separates this from a much larger clone, so it may be a read error. This sequence joins TRBV6-6 and TRBJ1-5; the D is unclear. The J call may be faulty, since TRBJ2-3 better matches the DNA end. This CDR3 region has 13 residues. Germline CDR1 MNHNY, CDR2 SVGAGI (reference sequence). CDR3 nucleotides: TGTGCCAGCAGAAGTTATAGCAATCAGCCCCAGTATTTT. It specifies CASRSYSNQPQYF.

The rearrangement links TRBV20-1 to TRBJ2-1, with 9 bases matching TRBD2. CDR1 is DFQATT and CDR2 is SNEGSKA in the germline V gene (reference sequence). Losses at the gene ends were 2 bases for V and 9 bases for J; bases not matched to a gene: 11. This CDR3 has 15 residues. The CDR3 here is CSARIASGTVSEQFF. In DNA form, the CDR3 reads TGCAGTGCTAGAATCGCTAGCGGGACCGTGAGTGAGCAGTTCTTC.

This chain connects TRBV6-2 or TRBV6-3 to TRBJ2-1; a possible D gene is TRBD1 (5 bases). Trimming took off 10 bases at V and 6 bases at J, with 19 bases between the two ends. The CDR3 loop spans 14 amino acids. Germline CDR1 and CDR2: MNHEY and SVGEGT. In nucleotides, the CDR3 is TGTGCCAACACCGCCCGGACAACCCGCAATGAGCAGTTCTTC. Amino acid sequence: CANTARTTRNEQFF.

To note about this clonotype: The junction departs from germline at one end; a sequencing error may be responsible. This chain uses TRBV4-3 with TRBJ2-3; D possibly matches TRBD1 or TRBD2 (6 bases each). Germline V gene sequence: CDR1 LGHNA, CDR2 YSLEER. The CDR3 loop spans 14 amino acids. The CDR3 DNA sequence: TGCGCCAACAGCCTCGGGGGCGCGACAGATACGCAGTTTTTT. This encodes CANSLGGATDTQFF.

The chain combines TRBV5-6 with TRBJ2-1; TRBD1 agrees at 10 bases. CDR3 size: 16 residues. Germline trimming cut 5 bases from V and 3 bases from J; bases unmatched to any gene: 8. Germline V gene sequence: CDR1 SGHDT, CDR2 YYEEEE. In DNA, the CDR3 is TGTGCCAGCAGACAGGACAGGGGGAAAGTCTACAATGAGCAGTTCTTC. The encoded protein is CASRQDRGKVYNEQFF.

The chain employs TRBV11-2 and TRBJ2-5; D is unresolved. CDR1 and CDR2 from the germline V gene are SGHAT and FQNNGV. The CDR3 totals 14 residues. DNA for the CDR3: TGTATCAGCAGCTCCGGAGAGGTTCTGGAGACCCAGTACTTC. The encoded protein is CISSSGEVLETQYF.